This note documents a single T cell receptor (beta chain) sequence. The CDR3 covers 16 residues. Germline values: CDR1 SGHDT, CDR2 YYEEEE. Trimming took 0 bases from V and 3 from J, leaving 13 bases between them. Stated treatment: oral pan-JAK inhibitor, 5-10 mg twice daily. Reverse transcribed after extraction, RNA yielded cDNA as the sequencing template. Sequenced by immunoSEQ multiplex PCR; TCRdb stores in-frame clones only, minus some. The sample records roughly 150,000 clones, about 59% being singletons. The sample comes from a study of CD8+ T cells in alopecia areata. Sequenced material: CD8+ T cells sorted from blood, taken at week 4, from a patient treated with tofacitinib. The chain combines TRBV5-6 with TRBJ2-1; perhaps D is TRBD1 or TRBD2 (5 bases each). This TCR was sampled from a human donor with alopecia areata. CDR3 bases: TGTGCCAGCAGCTTGGTGGGGGATGGGCTCTACAATGAGCAGTTCTTC. As protein: CASSLVGDGLYNEQFF.